One T cell receptor (beta chain) is described in this entry. The data were obtained in a study of CDR3 diversity in severe acne. The germline V gene has CDR1 MNHEY and CDR2 SVGAGI. The CDR3 sequence is 15 residues long. V gave up 6 bases and J gave up 7 bases; unmatched junction bases: 11. TCRdb reprocessed the PCR reads via MiXCR and lists one record per CDR3 protein. Among over 100,000 distinct CDR3 sequences listed, about half were seen once. This clonotype originated in a male donor with acne. The chain combines TRBV6-5 with TRBJ2-2; 7 bases map to TRBD1. Material for sequencing was blood. The CDR3 loop reads CASRPRGGSGGELFF. CDR3 DNA sequence: TGTGCCAGCAGGCCCCGAGGGGGCTCGGGCGGGGAGCTGTTTTTT.